These 2 T cell receptor beta chains came from one sample sequenced in a study of CD8+CD57+ T cells in acquired aplastic anemia. TCR beta VDJ and CDR3 were profiled, and genomic DNA was the template. TCRdb re-derived calls from the reads in MiXCR, one entry per CDR3 protein. The sample contains 120,000 or so distinct CDR3 sequences, over 30% of which appear only once. Only patients with CD8+CD57+ cell expansion on flow cytometry were chosen for sequencing. The specimen was sorted CD4+, CD8+, or CD8+CD57+ T cells (not recorded which) from PBMCs. These receptors came from a human donor with aplastic anemia.

This clonotype was seen a handful of times. The chain employs TRBV18 and TRBJ2-3; D possibly corresponds to TRBD2 (7 bases). CDR3 size: 14 residues. The germline gives CDR1 KGHSH, CDR2 LQKENI. Trimming removed 7 bases at V and 5 bases at J, with 16 bases between. DNA for the CDR3: TGTGCCAGCTTTTTGGGGGGGCCGGGAGATACGCAGTATTTT. Protein: CASFLGGPGDTQYF.

In its sample, this clonotype was seen many times. This chain connects TRBV7-2 to TRBJ2-1; TRBD1 matches at 7 bases. The CDR3 covers 16 residues. The V and J ends lost 0 bases and 7 bases, in that order; junction bases with no gene match: 9. The germline gives CDR1 SGHTA, CDR2 FQGNSA. The CDR3 DNA is TGTGCCAGCAGCTTAGCGACAGGGTTAGTCAAGAATGAGCAGTTCTTC. Protein: CASSLATGLVKNEQFF. The entire variable domain, with the rest obtained from reference TRBV7-2 and TRBJ2-1, is as follows: GAGVSQSPSNKVTEKGKDVELRCDPISGHTALYWYRQSLGQGLEFLIYFQGNSAPDKSGLPSDRFSAERTGGSVSTLTIQRTQQEDSAVYLCASSLATGLVKNEQFFGPGTRLTVL.